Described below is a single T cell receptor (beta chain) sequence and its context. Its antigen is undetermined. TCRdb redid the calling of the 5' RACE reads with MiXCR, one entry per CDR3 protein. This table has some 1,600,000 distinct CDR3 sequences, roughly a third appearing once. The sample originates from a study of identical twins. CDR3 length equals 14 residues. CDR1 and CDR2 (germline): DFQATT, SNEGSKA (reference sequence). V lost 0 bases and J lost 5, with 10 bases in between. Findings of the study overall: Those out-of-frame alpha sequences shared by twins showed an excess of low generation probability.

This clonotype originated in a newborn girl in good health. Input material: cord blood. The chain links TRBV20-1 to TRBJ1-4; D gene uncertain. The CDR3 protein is CSAREYSGNEKLFF. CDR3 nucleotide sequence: TGCAGTGCTAGAGAGTATTCAGGAAATGAAAAACTGTTTTTT.